The clone carrying this TCR beta chain was observed a handful of times. What it binds is not known. CDR3 length equals 20 residues. Germline CDR1 and CDR2: SGHRS and YFSETQ. V was pared by 0 bases and J by 0 bases, with 22 bases between. The data were obtained in a study of CD8 T cells in ankylosing spondylitis. Points from the study as a whole: What appeared characteristic of ankylosing spondylitis blood was a TCR beta motif of under 10 highly homologous variants.

Molecular-barcoded quantitative 5'-RACE produced these TCR beta libraries. Via MiXCR, TCRdb re-called the 5' RACE reads, giving one row per CDR3 protein. The table has around 770,000 distinct CDR3 sequences, 15% to 20% seen once. The source is a male donor with ankylosing spondylitis. Sequenced sample: blood, either unsorted or a sorted T cell fraction (not recorded which). This chain links TRBV5-1 with TRBJ2-1; D remains unclear. Here the CDR3 DNA reads TGCGCCAGCAGCTTGGCCAAGCACTTAGTAGGCGCTACCTCCTACAATGAGCAGTTCTTC. This translates into CASSLAKHLVGATSYNEQFF.